This T cell receptor beta chain was sequenced in a study of response to subunit inactivated influenza vaccine (dated by TCRdb to the late 2010s). In the study overall: Deep quantitative T cell receptor repertoire profiling was used in the study to track responses to a trivalent subunit inactivated influenza vaccine.

General study outcomes and caveats: The authors proposed that each seasonal influenza vaccination may bring in only a limited number of new T cells.

This clonotype was counted many times. This receptor's antigen is unknown. Base qualities are not provided; no much larger clone lies one nucleotide away. Here V drops 4 bases and J drops 7 bases, and the junction holds 9 bases not matched to any gene. CDR1 and CDR2 were assigned from the germline V gene as MDHEN and SYDVKM. The CDR3 starts with the cysteine, ends with the phenylalanine, and has 15 residues. Only the CDR3 portion is preserved as DNA: 45 bases, with reading frame beginning at the first base. The library relied on RT-PCR. TCRdb shows the sequencer as Illumina HiSeq 2500. TCRdb trimmed public reads at Q25 via fastp, called clones via MiXCR and kept in-frame beta chains. Each entry is one CDR3 protein sequence, shown with its most common DNA and genes. For this sample there are roughly 290,000 distinct CDR3 sequences; just over 20% appear just once. The ten largest make up 10% to 13% of the sample.

Material: PBMCs from blood, obtained less than 22 months after vaccination. This TCR was recovered from a man aged 45 to 70 who received an inactivated influenza vaccine. Donor details come from another sample of the same person, matched by shared clones. In this chain, TRBV28 is recombined with TRBJ1-5, with 8 middle bases fitting TRBD1. CDR3 sequence: CASSSPGGARQPQHF. The bases read TGTGCCAGCAGTTCCCCAGGGGGCGCGCGGCAGCCCCAGCATTTT.